The 18 T cell receptor beta chains listed next were all sequenced from one sample in a study of blood T cell repertoires in COVID-19 (dated by TCRdb to the early 2020s). Libraries were constructed by the immunoSEQ multiplex PCR assay. Drawn from immuneACCESS, this table holds only the in-frame rearrangements with V and J called that TCRdb kept. Clones are partly lost; checked studies trace under half to an unresolved V gene and leave the rest unexplained. The sample records 400,000 or so clones, 87% of which are singletons. The ten largest account for roughly 1.9% of the sample. Sequences were obtained from PBMCs or T cells enriched from blood (not recorded which). These TCRs come from a man aged 35 to 55 in a cohort exposed to, infected with or recovered from COVID-19 (not recorded which).

The chain joins TRBV6-1 to TRBJ2-7; no clear D. Deletions cut 0 bases from V and 3 bases from J, with 9 bases between. This CDR3 has 14 residues. Germline CDR1 and CDR2: MNHNS and SASEGT. Here the CDR3 reads CASSEAAGRYEQYF. CDR3 DNA sequence: TGTGCCAGCAGTGAAGCCGCAGGCCGCTACGAGCAGTACTTC.

The chain combines TRBV30 with TRBJ2-1, with a weak D call TRBD1 (6 bases). This CDR3 has 13 amino acids. The germline gives CDR1 GTSNPN, CDR2 SVGIG (reference sequence). Trimming left V 2 bases short and J 8 bases short, with 13 bases between. The chain's CDR3 is CAWSYQQGYEQFF. The CDR3 DNA sequence: TGTGCCTGGAGTTACCAACAGGGATATGAGCAGTTCTTC.

This chain connects TRBV5-4 to TRBJ1-1; D is uncertain. The V and J ends lost 4 bases and 2 bases respectively, with 3 bases between them. Germline loops: CDR1 SGHNT, CDR2 YYREEE (reference sequence). CDR3 length: 11 residues. The CDR3 loop is CASSTNTEAFF. CDR3 DNA: TGTGCCAGCAGCACTAACACTGAAGCTTTCTTT.

There are a few counts of this clone. The chain is built from TRBV19 and TRBJ1-3, with D unclear. The CDR3 length is 16 residues. V lost 1 base and J lost 0, with 10 bases in between. The germline V gene has CDR1 LNHDA and CDR2 SQIVND (reference sequence). This chain's CDR3 is CASSIVPKSSGNTIYF. In DNA form, the CDR3 reads TGTGCCAGTAGTATAGTGCCAAAGAGCTCTGGAAACACCATATATTTT.

This clone was recorded many times. This chain links TRBV20-1 with TRBJ1-2; D not resolved. Between the trimmed V and J ends, which lost 6 bases and 8 bases, there was a span of 10 bases. The CDR3 sequence is 10 residues long. The V gene's germline CDR1 is DFQATT and CDR2 SNEGSKA (reference sequence). This CDR3 reads CSANPGGYTF. For the CDR3, the DNA is TGCAGTGCCAACCCGGGGGGCTACACCTTC.

The chain links TRBV30 to TRBJ2-6; D might be TRBD2 (6 bases). Trimming removed 2 bases at V and 0 bases at J, with 17 bases between. CDR1 GTSNPN and CDR2 SVGIG come from the germline V gene (reference sequence). The CDR3 covers 18 residues. This CDR3 reads CAWSPSPWEASGANVLTF. Here the CDR3 DNA reads TGTGCCTGGAGTCCGTCCCCGTGGGAGGCCTCTGGGGCCAACGTCCTGACTTTC.

The chain combines TRBV5-1 with TRBJ2-2; a weak D match, TRBD2 (5 bases). In germline, CDR1 is SGHRS, CDR2 YFSETQ. Trimming took off 4 bases at V and 6 bases at J, with 19 bases between the two ends. The CDR3 is made up of 16 amino acids. The CDR3 loop reads CASSATRVNVPGELFF. The DNA of the CDR3 is TGCGCCAGCAGCGCTACTAGGGTAAACGTCCCCGGGGAGCTGTTTTTT.

The chain employs TRBV5-1 and TRBJ2-1, with TRBD2 matching 15 bases. V lost 5 bases, J lost 7 bases, and 13 bases stayed unmatched. There are 18 residues in the CDR3. Per germline, CDR1 SGHRS and CDR2 YFSETQ. CDR3 in DNA: TGCGCCAGCAGACTTCCGGGACTAGCGGGAGGAAATCGTAATGAGCAGTTCTTC. It is translated as CASRLPGLAGGNRNEQFF.

J is TRBJ1-2 and V is TRBV19, with a tentative D call TRBD1 (5 bases). This CDR3 contains 15 residues. Germline V CDR1 and CDR2: LNHDA, SQIVND (reference sequence). V lost 3 bases to trimming and J lost 4 bases, with 15 bases between them. The CDR3 DNA is TGTGCCAGTAGTATGGAAGGATGGGGCCCCTATGGCTACACCTTC. Translation gives CASSMEGWGPYGYTF. Drawing the rest from reference TRBV19 and TRBJ1-2, the complete variable domain is DGGITQSPKYLFRKEGQNVTLSCEQNLNHDAMYWYRQDPGQGLRLIYYSQIVNDFQKGDIAEGYSVSREKKESFPLTVTSAQKNPTAFYLCASSMEGWGPYGYTFGSGTRLTVV.

The chain uses TRBV19 and TRBJ2-1, with 13 bases aligning to TRBD2. CDR1 and CDR2 (germline): LNHDA, SQIVND (reference sequence). V lost 7 bases to trimming and J lost 9 bases; unmatched junction nucleotides: 27. The CDR3 runs 21 residues. This CDR3 is CASTPDAGLAGMVVGRVEQFF. The CDR3 bases are TGTGCCAGTACCCCGGATGCGGGACTAGCGGGAATGGTCGTAGGTCGGGTTGAGCAGTTCTTC.

This chain connects TRBV10-1 to TRBJ1-1, with 7 positions matching TRBD1. After removal of 2 bases from V and 6 bases from J, the junction contained 6 bases not matched to a gene. CDR1 is WNHNN, CDR2 SYGVQD, per germline (reference sequence). The length of the CDR3 is 14 residues. Written as DNA, the CDR3 is TGCGCCAGCAGTGAGAGGGGGCGTGGGGCTGAAGCTTTCTTT. As protein: CASSERGRGAEAFF.

This CDR3 is CASSPWTSGSKRELFF. In nucleotides, the CDR3 is TGTGCCAGCAGCCCTTGGACTAGCGGGAGTAAAAGGGAGCTGTTTTTT. This sequence joins TRBV11-2 and TRBJ2-2, with 13 bases that match TRBD2. The CDR3 sequence is 16 residues long. Germline assignment: CDR1 SGHAT and CDR2 FQNNGV. The V gene end was trimmed by 5 bases and the J gene end by 9 bases; junction bases not matched to a gene: 9.

This clone was seen only once. V gene TRBV5-1 combines with J gene TRBJ2-5, with no clear D. CDR1 is SGHRS, CDR2 YFSETQ, per germline. The CDR3 has 14 residues. Trimming removed 1 base from V and 0 bases from J, with 7 bases in between. CDR3 sequence reads: CASSLTTYQETQYF. The CDR3 nucleotides are TGCGCCAGCAGCTTGACTACGTACCAAGAGACCCAGTACTTC. The complete variable domain, with remaining parts taken from reference TRBV5-1 and TRBJ2-5, reads KAGVTQTPRYLIKTRGQQVTLSCSPISGHRSVSWYQQTPGQGLQFLFEYFSETQRNKGNFPGRFSGRQFSNSRSEMNVSTLELGDSALYLCASSLTTYQETQYFGPGTRLLVL.

This chain links TRBV3-1 (or the pseudogene TRBV3-2) with TRBJ1-4; perhaps TRBD1 as D (6 bases). V gave up 1 base and J gave up 7 bases, with 10 bases separating them. Germline values: CDR1 LGHDT, CDR2 YNNKEL (reference sequence). This CDR3 contains 14 residues. CDR3 region: CASSQGGGSEKLFF. The CDR3 nucleotides read TGTGCCAGCAGCCAAGGAGGGGGTAGTGAAAAACTGTTTTTT.

This sequence joins TRBV7-2 and TRBJ1-2, with D maybe TRBD1 (6 bases). Deletions cut 1 base from V and 4 bases from J, with 19 bases between. This CDR3 is 17 amino acids long. Germline V CDR1 and CDR2: SGHTA, FQGNSA. The CDR3 sequence: CASSLDHRAQLLYGYTF. In DNA, the CDR3 is TGTGCCAGCAGCTTAGACCACAGGGCCCAACTCCTCTATGGCTACACCTTC.

This rearrangement joins TRBV18 to TRBJ1-1; D call uncertain. Trimming cost V 1 base and J 0 bases, with 9 bases left between them. This CDR3 is 15 amino acids long. The V gene's germline CDR1 is KGHSH and CDR2 LQKENI. The CDR3 loop is CASSPLEDMNTEAFF. DNA for the CDR3: TGTGCCAGCTCACCACTGGAGGATATGAACACTGAAGCTTTCTTT.

The V and J genes are TRBV29-1 and TRBJ2-2; 9 bases line up with TRBD2. Germline V gene data show CDR1 as SQVTM and CDR2 as ANQGSEA. The CDR3 consists of 14 residues. The V segment lost 5 bases and the J segment 4 bases; nucleotides outside the gene matches: 5. The CDR3: CSVRGRASTGELFF. The CDR3 region has the DNA TGCAGCGTTCGCGGGAGGGCCTCCACCGGGGAGCTGTTTTTT.

This chain uses TRBV30 with TRBJ2-5, with 7 bases that match TRBD2. V dropped 0 bases and J dropped 1; count of bases not matched to a gene: 5. This CDR3 is built from 15 residues. Germline-derived CDR1 and CDR2 are GTSNPN and SVGIG (reference sequence). CDR3 amino acids: CAWSVRLAAQETQYF. DNA of the CDR3: TGTGCCTGGAGTGTACGCCTAGCGGCCCAAGAGACCCAGTACTTC.